This T cell receptor beta chain was profiled in a study of shared clonotypes between healthy human individuals. Findings and caveats of the study: Sharing across four donors was highest in naive CD4 (around 5%) and lowest in memory CD8 (around 0.4%). The sampled material consisted only of blood, and tissue repertoires are likely to differ.

CD4+ cells yielded CD45RA+ naive and CD45RA-negative memory subsets. For this clone: Its target is unknown.

Original processing notes: In the immunoSEQ data, sequences were junction-only and lacked quality scores, so filtering differed. Only in-frame clones appear in the TCRdb table, and some are missing; sequencing was by immunoSEQ multiplex PCR. D and trimming were read from the DNA, whereas the V and J calls and clone size are those reported in that table. The sample holds millions of clones, about 92% seen once. This CDR3 contains 18 residues. After removal of 11 bases from V and 1 base from J, the junction contained 18 bases not matched to a gene. Germline V lookup: CDR1 SEHNR, CDR2 FQNEAQ (reference sequence).

Sequencing used naive CD4+ T cells from PBMCs. Indicated subset: CD45RA+ positively selected. The TCR originated in a man aged 18-30 years in good health. Some clones in this sample may be carry-over from other donors' samples. The V and J genes are TRBV7-9 and TRBJ1-3; 9 bases are shared with TRBD1. In nucleotides, the CDR3 is TGTGCCGCACCCGAAACCGGGACAGGGATGTCTTCTGGAAACACCATATATTTT. It encodes CAAPETGTGMSSGNTIYF.